This T cell receptor (beta chain) emerged from a study of blood T cell repertoires in COVID-19. As for the study in general: The analysed material was cDNA or gDNA that came from T cells, B-cell-depleted T cells, or PBMCs.

In the authors' workflow: The assay estimated nucleated cells by amplifying reference gene primers. Repertoires were generated with immunoSEQ multiplex PCR, while TCRdb's copy carries only in-frame clones and drops some. The DNA was the basis for D and trimming; V, J and clone size are from that table. The table includes roughly 11,000 clones, over 75% detected once. The sequenced material came from peripheral blood. The origin of this receptor is a human donor in a cohort sampled during active COVID-19.

Written as DNA, the CDR3 is TGTGCCTGGAGTTCACGCAGAAGAGGGACCTACAATGAGCAGTTCTTC. Translated: CAWSSRRRGTYNEQFF. The rearrangement uses TRBV30 and TRBJ2-1; tentatively, D is TRBD2 (5 bases). The germline CDR1 and CDR2 sequences are GTSNPN and SVGIG (reference sequence). The CDR3 runs to 16 residues. The V end lost 2 bases, the J end lost 2 bases, and 16 bases lay between the germline ends.